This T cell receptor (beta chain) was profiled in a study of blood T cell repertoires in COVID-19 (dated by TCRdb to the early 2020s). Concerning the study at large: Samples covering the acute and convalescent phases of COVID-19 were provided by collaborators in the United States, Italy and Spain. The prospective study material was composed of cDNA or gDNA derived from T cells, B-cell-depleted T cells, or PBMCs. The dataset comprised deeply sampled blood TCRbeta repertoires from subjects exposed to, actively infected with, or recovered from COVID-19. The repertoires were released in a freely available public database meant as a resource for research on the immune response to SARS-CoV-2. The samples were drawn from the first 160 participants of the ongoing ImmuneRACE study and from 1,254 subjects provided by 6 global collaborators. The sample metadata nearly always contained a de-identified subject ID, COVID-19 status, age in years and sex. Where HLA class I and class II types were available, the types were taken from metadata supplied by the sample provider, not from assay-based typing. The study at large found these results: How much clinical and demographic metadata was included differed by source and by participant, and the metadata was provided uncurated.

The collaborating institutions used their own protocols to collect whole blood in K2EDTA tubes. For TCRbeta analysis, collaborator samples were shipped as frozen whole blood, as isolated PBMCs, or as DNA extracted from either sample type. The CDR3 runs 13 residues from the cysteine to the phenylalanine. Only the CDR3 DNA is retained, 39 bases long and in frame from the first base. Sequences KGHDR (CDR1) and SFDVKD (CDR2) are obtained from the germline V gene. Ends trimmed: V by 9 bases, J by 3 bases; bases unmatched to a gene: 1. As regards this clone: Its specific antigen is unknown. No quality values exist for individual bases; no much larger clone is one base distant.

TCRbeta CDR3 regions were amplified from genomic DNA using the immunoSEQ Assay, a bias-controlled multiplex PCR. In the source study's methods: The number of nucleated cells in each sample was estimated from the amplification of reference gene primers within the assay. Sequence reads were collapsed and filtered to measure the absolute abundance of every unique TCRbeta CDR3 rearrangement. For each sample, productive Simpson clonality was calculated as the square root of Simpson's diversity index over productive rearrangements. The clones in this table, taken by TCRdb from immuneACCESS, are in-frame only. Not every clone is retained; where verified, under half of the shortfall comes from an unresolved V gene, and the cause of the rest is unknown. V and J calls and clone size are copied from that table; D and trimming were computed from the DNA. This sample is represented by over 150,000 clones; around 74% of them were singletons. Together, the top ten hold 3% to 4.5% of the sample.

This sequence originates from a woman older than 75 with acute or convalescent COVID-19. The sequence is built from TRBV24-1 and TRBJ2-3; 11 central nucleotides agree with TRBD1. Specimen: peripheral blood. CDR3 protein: CATGQGATDTQYF. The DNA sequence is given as TGTGCCACCGGACAGGGGGCAACAGATACGCAGTATTTT.